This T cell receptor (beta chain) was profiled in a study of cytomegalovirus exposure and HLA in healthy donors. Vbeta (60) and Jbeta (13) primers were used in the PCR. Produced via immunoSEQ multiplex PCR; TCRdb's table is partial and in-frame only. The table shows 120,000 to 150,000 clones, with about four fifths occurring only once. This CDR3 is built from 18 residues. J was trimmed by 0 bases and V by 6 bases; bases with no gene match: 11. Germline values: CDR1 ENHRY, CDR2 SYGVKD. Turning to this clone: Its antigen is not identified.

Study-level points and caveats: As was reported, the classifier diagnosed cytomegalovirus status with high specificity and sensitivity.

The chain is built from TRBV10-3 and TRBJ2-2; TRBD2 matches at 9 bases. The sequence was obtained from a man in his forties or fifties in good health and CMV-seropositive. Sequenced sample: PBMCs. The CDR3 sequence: CAIRPGLASSTNTGELFF. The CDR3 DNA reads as TGTGCCATCAGACCGGGACTAGCTTCCAGTACGAACACCGGGGAGCTGTTTTTT.